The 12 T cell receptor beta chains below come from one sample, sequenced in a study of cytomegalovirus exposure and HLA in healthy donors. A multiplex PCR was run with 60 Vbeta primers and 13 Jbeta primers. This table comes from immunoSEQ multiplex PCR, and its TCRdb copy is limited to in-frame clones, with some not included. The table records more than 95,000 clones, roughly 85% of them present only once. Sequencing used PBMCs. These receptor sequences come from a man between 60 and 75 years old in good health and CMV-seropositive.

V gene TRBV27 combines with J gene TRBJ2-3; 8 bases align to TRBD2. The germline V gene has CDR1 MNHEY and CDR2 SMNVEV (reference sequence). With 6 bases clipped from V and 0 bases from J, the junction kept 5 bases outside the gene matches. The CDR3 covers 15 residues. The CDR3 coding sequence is TGTGCCAGCAGGCGGACTAGCCTAAGCACAGATACGCAGTATTTT. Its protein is CASRRTSLSTDTQYF.

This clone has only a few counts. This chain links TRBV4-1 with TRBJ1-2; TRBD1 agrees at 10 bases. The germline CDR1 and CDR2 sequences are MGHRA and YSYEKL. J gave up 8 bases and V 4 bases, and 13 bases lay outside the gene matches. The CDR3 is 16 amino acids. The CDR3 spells CASSPSGTGEGRGYTF. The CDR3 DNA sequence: TGCGCCAGCAGCCCCTCCGGGACAGGGGAGGGGCGCGGCTACACCTTC.

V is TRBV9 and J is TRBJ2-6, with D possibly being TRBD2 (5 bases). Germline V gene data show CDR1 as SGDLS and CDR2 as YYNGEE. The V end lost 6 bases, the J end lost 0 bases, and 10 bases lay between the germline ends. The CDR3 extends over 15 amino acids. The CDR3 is CASTPGSSGANVLTF. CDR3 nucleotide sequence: TGTGCCAGCACCCCGGGGAGCTCTGGGGCCAACGTCCTGACTTTC.

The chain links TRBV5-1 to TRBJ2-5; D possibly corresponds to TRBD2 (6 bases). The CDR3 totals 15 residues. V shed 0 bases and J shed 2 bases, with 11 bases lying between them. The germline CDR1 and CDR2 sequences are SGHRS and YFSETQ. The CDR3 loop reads CASSLAGTLQETQYF. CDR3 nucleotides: TGCGCCAGCAGCTTGGCCGGGACTCTTCAAGAGACCCAGTACTTC. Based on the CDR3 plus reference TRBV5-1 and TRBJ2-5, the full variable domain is KAGVTQTPRYLIKTRGQQVTLSCSPISGHRSVSWYQQTPGQGLQFLFEYFSETQRNKGNFPGRFSGRQFSNSRSEMNVSTLELGDSALYLCASSLAGTLQETQYFGPGTRLLVL.

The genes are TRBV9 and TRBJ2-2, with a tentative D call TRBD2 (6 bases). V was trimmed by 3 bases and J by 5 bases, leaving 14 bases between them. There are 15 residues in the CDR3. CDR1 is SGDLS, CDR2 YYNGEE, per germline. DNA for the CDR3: TGTGCCAGCAGCGCGGAGGTAGCGGAAACCGGGGAGCTGTTTTTT. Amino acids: CASSAEVAETGELFF.

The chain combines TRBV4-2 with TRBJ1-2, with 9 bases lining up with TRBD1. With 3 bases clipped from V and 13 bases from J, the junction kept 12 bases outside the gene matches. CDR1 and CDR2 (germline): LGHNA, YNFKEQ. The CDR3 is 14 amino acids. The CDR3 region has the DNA TGTGCCAGCAGCCACCTACAGGGGGCAGGAGGTAGCACCTTC. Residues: CASSHLQGAGGSTF.

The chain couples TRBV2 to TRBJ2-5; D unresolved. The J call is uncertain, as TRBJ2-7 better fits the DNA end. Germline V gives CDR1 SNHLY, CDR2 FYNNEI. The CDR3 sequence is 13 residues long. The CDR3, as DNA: TGTGCCAGCAGTGAAACGGTCGTTTCCGAGCAGTACTTC. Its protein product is CASSETVVSEQYF.

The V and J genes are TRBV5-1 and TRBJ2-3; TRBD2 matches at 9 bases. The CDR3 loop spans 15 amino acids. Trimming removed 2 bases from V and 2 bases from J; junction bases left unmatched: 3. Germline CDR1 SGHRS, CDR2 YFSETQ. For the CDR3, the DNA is TGCGCCAGCAGCTTACTAGCGGGCGTCACAGATACGCAGTATTTT. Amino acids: CASSLLAGVTDTQYF.

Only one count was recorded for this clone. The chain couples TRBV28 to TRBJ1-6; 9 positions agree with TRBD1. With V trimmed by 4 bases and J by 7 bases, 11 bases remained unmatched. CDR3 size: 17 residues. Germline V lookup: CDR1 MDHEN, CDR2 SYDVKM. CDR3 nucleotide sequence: TGTGCCAGCAGTTCACCAGCCGGGACAGGGAGAAATTCACCCCTCCACTTT. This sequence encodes CASSSPAGTGRNSPLHF.

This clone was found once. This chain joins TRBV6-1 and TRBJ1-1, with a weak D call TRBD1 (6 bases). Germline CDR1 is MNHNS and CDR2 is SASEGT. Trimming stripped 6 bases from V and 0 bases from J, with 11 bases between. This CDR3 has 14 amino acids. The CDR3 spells CASRREGVNTEAFF. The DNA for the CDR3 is TGTGCCAGCAGGCGAGAGGGGGTGAACACTGAAGCTTTCTTT.

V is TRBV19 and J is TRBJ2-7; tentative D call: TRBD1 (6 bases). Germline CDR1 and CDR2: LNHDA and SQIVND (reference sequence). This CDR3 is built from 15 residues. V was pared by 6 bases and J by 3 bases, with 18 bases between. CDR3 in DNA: TGTGCCAGTAGCCCGCAACAGGGCTGGGTCTACGAGCAGTACTTC. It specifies CASSPQQGWVYEQYF. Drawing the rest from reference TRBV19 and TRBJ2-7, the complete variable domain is DGGITQSPKYLFRKEGQNVTLSCEQNLNHDAMYWYRQDPGQGLRLIYYSQIVNDFQKGDIAEGYSVSREKKESFPLTVTSAQKNPTAFYLCASSPQQGWVYEQYFGPGTRLTVT.

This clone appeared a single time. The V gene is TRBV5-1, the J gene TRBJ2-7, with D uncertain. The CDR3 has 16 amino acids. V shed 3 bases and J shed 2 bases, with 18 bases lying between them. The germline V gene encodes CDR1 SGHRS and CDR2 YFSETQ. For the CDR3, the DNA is TGCGCCAGCAGCTCCTACCGATTTCAGGAAGCCTACGAGCAGTACTTC. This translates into CASSSYRFQEAYEQYF.